Included here is one T cell receptor (beta chain) sequence, with context. TCRdb re-analysed the RACE reads in MiXCR, keeping a single row per CDR3 protein. The sample has about 180,000 distinct CDR3 sequences, 25% to 30% seen once. The time point here: pre-sensitization, week 0. Treatment: therapeutic diphenylcyclopropenone sensitization with weekly scalp DPC. The V segment lost 5 bases and the J segment 7 bases; nucleotides outside the gene matches: 8. This CDR3 comprises 15 residues. Germline-derived CDR1 and CDR2 are SGHTA and FQGNSA. The data derive from a study of human T cells and chemical hapten exposure.

The specimen comprised whole blood, sampled in connection with sensitization to the hapten diphenylcyclopropenone (DPC). This clonotype originated in a young woman with alopecia areata. Some clones in this sample may be carry-over from other donors' samples. V usage is TRBV7-2 and J usage is TRBJ2-7, with 13 nucleotides matching TRBD2. The CDR3 sequence is CASSPGLAGVAEQYF. The CDR3, as DNA: TGTGCCAGCAGCCCTGGACTAGCGGGAGTGGCTGAGCAGTACTTC. The whole variable domain, filled in from reference TRBV7-2 and TRBJ2-7, reads GAGVSQSPSNKVTEKGKDVELRCDPISGHTALYWYRQSLGQGLEFLIYFQGNSAPDKSGLPSDRFSAERTGGSVSTLTIQRTQQEDSAVYLCASSPGLAGVAEQYFGPGTRLTVT.